This is a list of T cell receptor beta chains from one sample in a study of T-cell reconstitution after alpha-beta-depleted transplantation in children. TCRdb used MiXCR to reprocess the PCR reads, holding one entry per CDR3 protein. The repertoire has approximately 270,000 distinct CDR3 sequences, roughly a quarter of them found once; the top ten carry 4% to 5.5%. The input for sequencing was PBMCs, mostly from graft donor cells, taken 360 days after TCRalphabeta/CD19-depleted stem cell transplant. The origin of the receptors is a female patient aged 2 to 10 who had a stem cell transplant for congenital amegakaryocytic thrombocytopenia, so the T cells may come from the graft donor. Both conserved end residues are part of each CDR3. D genes are given only for firm matches. Only some rows state a clone size, as once, few, many or a class for expanded clones.

clone_size	v_call	j_call	d_call	cdr3_nt	cdr3_aa
-	TRBV6-5	TRBJ1-1	TRBD1	TGTGCCAGCAGTTACCTGGGACAGCGGGTGGGGAACACTGAAGCTTTCTTT	CASSYLGQRVGNTEAFF
-	TRBV4-3	TRBJ2-2	TRBD2	TGCGCCAGCAGCTCCGTGGGGCCAAGGGGAGGGTCCGGGGAGCTGTTTTTT	CASSSVGPRGGSGELFF
-	TRBV6-1	TRBJ1-1	TRBD1	TGTGCCAGCAGGAACAGGGGGCTAGCCACTGAAGCTTTCTTT	CASRNRGLATEAFF
-	TRBV5-4	TRBJ1-1	-	TGTGCCAGCAGCCCGGGGCCCCAGAACACTGAAGCTTTCTTT	CASSPGPQNTEAFF
-	TRBV5-1	TRBJ2-7	TRBD1	TGCGCCAGCAGCTGGGGGACAGTCTCCTACGAGCAGTACTTC	CASSWGTVSYEQYF
-	TRBV6-2/TRBV6-3	TRBJ2-5	TRBD2	TGTGCCAGCAGTCCTATGGGGACTAGCGGGAGAGAGACCCAGTACTTC	CASSPMGTSGRETQYF
-	TRBV12-3/TRBV12-4	TRBJ1-5	TRBD1	TGTGCCAGCAGTCAAGGGACAGGGATGTCTGGCCAGCCCCAGCATTTT	CASSQGTGMSGQPQHF
few	TRBV6-5	TRBJ2-1	-	TGTGCCAGCAGTAGGAACAATGAGCAGTTCTTC	CASSRNNEQFF
once	TRBV7-2	TRBJ2-5	-	TGTGCCAGCAGCTTAGCGGCGGGGCCCCAAGAGACCCAGTACTTC	CASSLAAGPQETQYF
many	TRBV29-1	TRBJ1-3	TRBD1	TGCAGCGCCCGCGGACAGGGAGCGTCCGGAAACACCATATATTTT	CSARGQGASGNTIYF
few	TRBV5-5	TRBJ2-7	-	TGTGCCAGCAGCTTGGGTAGTGGGGGGGCGTACGAGCAGTACTTC	CASSLGSGGAYEQYF
-	TRBV5-1	TRBJ1-2	TRBD1	TGCGCCAGCAGCATGACCCCCAGGGGGCAGGGCTATGGCTACACCTTC	CASSMTPRGQGYGYTF
-	TRBV28	TRBJ2-7	TRBD1	TGTGCCAGCAAGAGACAGGGTAAAATCTACGAGCAGTACTTC	CASKRQGKIYEQYF
-	TRBV9	TRBJ2-3	-	TGTGCCAGCAGCGGACTAGGACGATCAGATACGCAGTATTTT	CASSGLGRSDTQYF
many	TRBV20-1	TRBJ2-5	-	TGCAGTGCTACACCTCAAGAGACCCAGTACTTC	CSATPQETQYF
-	TRBV27	TRBJ2-2	TRBD2	TGTGCCAGCAGCAGTAGCGGGCGGAACACCGGGGAGCTGTTTTTT	CASSSSGRNTGELFF
-	TRBV6-5	TRBJ1-4	-	TGTGCCAGCAGTTACACCTCACAGGGACGAGAAAAACTGTTTTTT	CASSYTSQGREKLFF
-	TRBV4-1	TRBJ2-3	TRBD2	TGCGCCAGCAGCCCCCCGACTAGCGGGAGTCAAGATACGCAGTATTTT	CASSPPTSGSQDTQYF
-	TRBV7-9	TRBJ1-6	TRBD1	TGTGCCAGCAGCTCAGGACAGGGAGCTTCACCCCTCCACTTT	CASSSGQGASPLHF
few	TRBV12-3/TRBV12-4	TRBJ1-5	TRBD1	TGTGCCAGCAGTTTGGCAGGGGGCTATCAGCCCCAGCATTTT	CASSLAGGYQPQHF
-	TRBV12-3/TRBV12-4	TRBJ1-1	-	TGTGCCAGCAGACTTGGGGGGGGCACTGAAGCTTTCTTT	CASRLGGGTEAFF
-	TRBV24-1	TRBJ2-1	-	TGTGCCACCAGTGATATTAAGACTAGTTGGAGCGACAATGAGCAGTTCTTC	CATSDIKTSWSDNEQFF
few	TRBV28	TRBJ1-2	-	TGTGCCAGCAGTGCCAGCGGGGACGGCTACACCTTC	CASSASGDGYTF